This is a list of T cell receptor beta chains from one sample in a study of graft-versus-host responses after intestinal transplantation. The repertoire was sequenced with immunoSEQ multiplex PCR; TCRdb's copy has only in-frame clones and lacks some. The sample holds about 90,000 clones; roughly four fifths are singletons and the top ten take about 18%. These receptors have no known antigen. Sequenced here: unstimulated CD8+ T cells sorted from spleen or lymph node cells, sampled before intestinal transplant. These receptors were taken from a human donor who received an intestinal transplant. CDR3s include the opening cysteine and the closing phenylalanine or tryptophan. The D gene is left open where the match is weak. Rows may omit the clone size; those that give it use once, few, many or a size class.

clone_size d_call j_call v_call cdr3_aa cdr3_nt
. TRBD1 TRBJ1-1 TRBV29-1 CSAQGADRGTEAFF TGCAGCGCCCAAGGGGCGGACAGGGGGACTGAAGCTTTCTTT
few . TRBJ2-1 TRBV6-1 CASSEWESYNEQFF TGTGCCAGCAGTGAATGGGAATCCTACAATGAGCAGTTCTTC
. TRBD2 TRBJ2-3 TRBV2 CASSSGGEDTQYF TGTGCCAGCAGTAGCGGGGGGGAAGATACGCAGTATTTT
. TRBD2 TRBJ2-3 TRBV9 CASSVGGRETDTQYF TGTGCCAGCAGCGTAGGCGGGCGGGAGACAGATACGCAGTATTTT
few . TRBJ2-1 TRBV28 CASSLEGGFYNEQFF TGTGCCAGCAGCTTGGAGGGGGGGTTCTACAATGAGCAGTTCTTC
. . TRBJ1-1 TRBV6-6 CASSYPDATVNTEAFF TGTGCCAGCAGTTACCCTGACGCGACAGTGAACACTGAAGCTTTCTTT
. TRBD2 TRBJ2-3 TRBV7-9 CASSLASGGPRTDTQYF TGTGCCAGCAGCTTGGCTAGCGGGGGGCCAAGGACAGATACGCAGTATTTT
few TRBD2 TRBJ2-3 TRBV29-1 CSVERGGAGDTQYF TGCAGCGTTGAAAGGGGAGGGGCGGGAGATACGCAGTATTTT
. TRBD2 TRBJ2-7 TRBV19 CASSLGLSGSYEQYF TGTGCCAGTAGCCTGGGACTTAGCGGGTCCTACGAGCAGTACTTC
. . TRBJ1-2 TRBV28 CASSLGDSSFFYGYTF TGTGCCAGCAGTTTGGGAGACAGTTCGTTTTTCTATGGCTACACCTTC
. TRBD2 TRBJ2-2 TRBV10-2 CAVKREVAVELFF TGCGCAGTGAAACGGGAGGTGGCGGTGGAGCTGTTTTTT
. TRBD2 TRBJ2-2 TRBV7-6 CASSSPGLVNTGELFF TGTGCCAGCAGCTCTCCGGGACTAGTTAACACCGGGGAGCTGTTTTTT
once TRBD2 TRBJ2-1 TRBV4-1 CASRPWAGGPIEQFF TGCGCCAGCAGACCTTGGGCGGGAGGGCCTATTGAGCAGTTCTTC
few TRBD2 TRBJ2-1 TRBV28 CASRNSGSSYNEQFF TGTGCCAGCAGGAATAGCGGGAGCTCCTACAATGAGCAGTTCTTC
. TRBD2 TRBJ2-1 TRBV7-3 CASSLGSSGGYNEQFF TGTGCCAGCAGCTTAGGATCTAGCGGGGGGTACAATGAGCAGTTCTTC
. TRBD1 TRBJ1-1 TRBV5-1 CASSLVGTVNTEAFF TGCGCCAGCAGCTTGGTGGGGACAGTGAACACTGAAGCTTTCTTT
. . TRBJ1-2 TRBV20-1 CSPLNGYTF TGCAGTCCCTTAAATGGCTACACCTTC
. . TRBJ1-2 TRBV9 CASSVGGYGYTF TGTGCCAGCAGCGTAGGGGGCTATGGCTACACCTTC
. . TRBJ2-2 TRBV11-3 CASSQGDTGELFF TGTGCCAGCAGCCAAGGGGACACCGGGGAGCTGTTTTTT
. . TRBJ1-1 TRBV5-1 CASSLLPGQVMNTEAFF TGCGCCAGCAGCTTATTACCGGGACAAGTCATGAACACTGAAGCTTTCTTT
. . TRBJ1-5 TRBV5-1 CASSLGAPTDQPQHF TGCGCCAGCAGCTTGGGGGCCCCGACGGACCAGCCCCAGCATTTT
. TRBD2 TRBJ2-1 TRBV4-1 CASSQVGLAAMGNEQFF TGCGCCAGCAGCCAAGTCGGACTAGCGGCCATGGGGAATGAGCAGTTCTTC
once . TRBJ2-3 TRBV30 CAWSALGLSTDTQYF TGTGCCTGGAGTGCTTTGGGCCTTAGCACAGATACGCAGTATTTT
. . TRBJ2-2 TRBV7-2 CASSFFEANTGELFF TGTGCCAGCAGCTTTTTTGAGGCGAACACCGGGGAGCTGTTTTTT
. . TRBJ2-2 TRBV7-9 CASSLILQRGSGELFF TGTGCCAGCAGCTTAATATTGCAAAGAGGGTCCGGGGAGCTGTTTTTT
. TRBD1 TRBJ2-1 TRBV7-3 CASSPYRDRDNEQFF TGTGCCAGCAGCCCCTACCGGGACAGGGACAATGAGCAGTTCTTC
. . TRBJ1-1 TRBV21-1 CASSKGGQNDTEAFF TGTGCCAGCAGCAAAGGGGGGCAGAATGACACTGAAGCTTTCTTT
. TRBD2 TRBJ2-7 TRBV7-9 CASSLSAGDECYF TGTGCCAGCAGCTTAAGCGCGGGGGATGAGTGTTACTTC
. . TRBJ2-7 TRBV27 CASSSPPGHEQYF TGTGCCAGCAGTTCACCCCCGGGGCACGAGCAGTACTTC
. TRBD1 TRBJ2-6 TRBV7-3 CASSFSPGQGTGANVLTF TGTGCCAGCAGCTTTTCCCCGGGACAGGGAACAGGGGCCAACGTCCTGACTTTC
once . TRBJ2-3 TRBV6-1 CASSDRWGLYSPSTDTQYF TGTGCCAGCAGTGATCGGTGGGGACTCTACTCACCAAGCACAGATACGCAGTATTTT
. . TRBJ1-5 TRBV19 CASSIIGSSNQPQHF TGTGCCAGTAGTATAATAGGGAGTAGCAATCAGCCCCAGCATTTT
. TRBD2 TRBJ2-2 TRBV4-1 CASSQVSIAGDTGELFF TGCGCCAGCAGCCAAGTTTCAATAGCGGGTGACACCGGGGAGCTGTTTTTT
. . TRBJ2-3 TRBV7-9 CASSLVGTDTQYF TGTGCCAGCAGCTTAGTAGGCACAGATACGCAGTATTTT
. . TRBJ1-2 TRBV6-5 CASGQGGYGYTF TGTGCCAGCGGCCAGGGTGGCTATGGCTACACCTTC
. . TRBJ1-5 TRBV5-8 CASSLDGGNQPQHF TGTGCCAGCAGCTTGGACGGGGGAAATCAGCCCCAGCATTTT
once . TRBJ1-4 TRBV4-1 CASSLSGSTNEKLFF TGCGCCAGCAGCCTTTCCGGGTCAACTAATGAAAAACTGTTTTTT
. . TRBJ2-3 TRBV21-1 CASSKAIRERWTDTQYF TGTGCCAGCAGCAAAGCAATCCGGGAGAGGTGGACAGATACGCAGTATTTT
. . TRBJ2-7 TRBV11-2 CASSLGGLGYEQYF TGTGCCAGCAGCTTAGGTGGGTTGGGCTACGAGCAGTACTTC
. TRBD1 TRBJ2-7 TRBV11-3 CASSLRDSSYEQYF TGTGCCAGCAGCCTCCGGGACAGTTCCTACGAGCAGTACTTC
once . TRBJ2-5 TRBV19 CAKLPGPRSEETQYF TGTGCCAAGCTTCCGGGACCCCGGTCGGAAGAGACCCAGTACTTC
. TRBD2 TRBJ2-2 TRBV19 CASSIVLAGLTGELFF TGTGCCAGTAGTATAGTACTAGCGGGGCTCACCGGGGAGCTGTTTTTT
. TRBD1 TRBJ2-7 TRBV6-8 CASSYSSRQGSSYEQYF TGTGCCAGCAGTTACTCGAGCAGACAGGGGTCCTCCTACGAGCAGTACTTC
few . TRBJ2-2 TRBV13 CASSIRGAGSTGELFF TGTGCCAGCAGCATACGGGGGGCGGGGAGCACCGGGGAGCTGTTTTTT
few . TRBJ2-2 TRBV28 CASSLSGDTGELFF TGTGCCAGCAGTTTAAGCGGCGACACCGGGGAGCTGTTTTTT
once TRBD2 TRBJ2-5 TRBV10-3 CAISTRLSGGASETQYF TGTGCCATCAGTACCCGGCTGAGCGGGGGGGCTTCCGAGACCCAGTACTTC
once . TRBJ1-2 TRBV2 CADRGYYGYTF TGTGCCGACCGGGGGTACTATGGCTACACCTTC
. . TRBJ1-2 TRBV12-5 CASGWRTYRVNYGYTF TGTGCTAGTGGTTGGAGGACGTACAGGGTGAACTATGGCTACACCTTC
. . TRBJ2-3 TRBV19 CASSIELADTQYF TGTGCCAGTAGTATAGAGTTGGCAGATACGCAGTATTTT
. . TRBJ2-1 TRBV29-1 CSVEPGYNEQFF TGCAGCGTTGAGCCAGGGTACAATGAGCAGTTCTTC
. TRBD2 TRBJ2-1 TRBV7-3 CASSLRPSGSSYNEQFF TGTGCCAGCAGCTTACGTCCTAGCGGGAGCTCCTACAATGAGCAGTTCTTC